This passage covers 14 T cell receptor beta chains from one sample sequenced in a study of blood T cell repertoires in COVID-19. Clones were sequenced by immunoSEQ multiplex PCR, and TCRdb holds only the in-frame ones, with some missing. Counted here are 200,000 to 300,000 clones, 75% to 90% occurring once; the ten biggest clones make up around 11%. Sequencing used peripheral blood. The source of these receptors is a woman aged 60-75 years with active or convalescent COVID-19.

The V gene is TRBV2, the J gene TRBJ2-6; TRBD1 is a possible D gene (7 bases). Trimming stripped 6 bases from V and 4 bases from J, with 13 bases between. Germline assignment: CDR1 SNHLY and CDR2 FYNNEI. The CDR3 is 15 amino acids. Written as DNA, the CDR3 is TGTGCCAGCAGGCTCAGGGGGGTAGGGGCCAACGTCCTGACTTTC. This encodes CASRLRGVGANVLTF.

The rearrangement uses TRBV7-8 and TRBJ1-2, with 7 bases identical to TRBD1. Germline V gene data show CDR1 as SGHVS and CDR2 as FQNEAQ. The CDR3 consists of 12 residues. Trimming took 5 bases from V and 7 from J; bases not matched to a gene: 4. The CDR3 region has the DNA TGTGCCAGCAGCCACTCAGGGGGTGGCTACACCTTC. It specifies CASSHSGGGYTF.

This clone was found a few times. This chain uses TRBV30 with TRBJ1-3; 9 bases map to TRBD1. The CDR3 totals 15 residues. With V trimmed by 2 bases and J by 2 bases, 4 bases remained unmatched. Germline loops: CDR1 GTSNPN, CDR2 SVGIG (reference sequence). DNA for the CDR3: TGTGCCTGGAGTATACAGGGGGCAGCTGGAAACACCATATATTTT. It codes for CAWSIQGAAGNTIYF.

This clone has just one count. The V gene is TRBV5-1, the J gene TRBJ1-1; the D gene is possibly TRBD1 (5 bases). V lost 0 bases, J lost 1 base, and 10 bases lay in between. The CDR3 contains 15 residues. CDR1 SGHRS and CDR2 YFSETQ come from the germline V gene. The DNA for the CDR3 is TGCGCCAGCAGCTTGGCCAGGGCGACGAACACTGAAGCTTTCTTT. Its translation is CASSLARATNTEAFF.

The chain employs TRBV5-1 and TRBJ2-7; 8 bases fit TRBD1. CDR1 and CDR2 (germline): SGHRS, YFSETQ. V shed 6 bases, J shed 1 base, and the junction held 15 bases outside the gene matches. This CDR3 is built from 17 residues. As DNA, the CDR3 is TGCGCCAGCACCTGTCCCGGGACAGGTTCGCAGTCCTACGAGCAGTACTTC. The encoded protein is CASTCPGTGSQSYEQYF.

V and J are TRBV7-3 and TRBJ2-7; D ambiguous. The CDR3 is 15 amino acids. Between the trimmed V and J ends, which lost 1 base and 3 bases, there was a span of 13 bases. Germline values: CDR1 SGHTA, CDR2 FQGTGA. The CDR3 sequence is CASSLNRAQIYEQYF. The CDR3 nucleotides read TGTGCCAGCAGCTTAAATCGCGCTCAAATCTACGAGCAGTACTTC.

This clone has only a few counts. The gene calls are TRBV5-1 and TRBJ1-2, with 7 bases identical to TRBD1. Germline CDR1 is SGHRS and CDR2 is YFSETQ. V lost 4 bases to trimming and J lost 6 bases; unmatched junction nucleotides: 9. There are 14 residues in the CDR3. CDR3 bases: TGCGCCAGCAGCCCGGACAGGTCACTGAATGGCTACACCTTC. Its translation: CASSPDRSLNGYTF.

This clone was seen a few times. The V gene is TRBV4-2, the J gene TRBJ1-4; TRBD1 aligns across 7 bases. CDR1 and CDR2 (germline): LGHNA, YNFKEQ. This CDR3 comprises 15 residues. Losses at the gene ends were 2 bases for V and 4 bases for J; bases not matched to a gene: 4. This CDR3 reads CASSQRGQLNEKLFF. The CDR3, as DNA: TGTGCCAGCAGCCAAAGGGGACAGCTTAATGAAAAACTGTTTTTT.

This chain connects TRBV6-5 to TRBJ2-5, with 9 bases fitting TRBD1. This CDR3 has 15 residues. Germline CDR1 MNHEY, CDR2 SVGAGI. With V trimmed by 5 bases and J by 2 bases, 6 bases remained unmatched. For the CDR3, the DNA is TGTGCCAGCAGTCGGCCGGGACAGGGACAAGAGACCCAGTACTTC. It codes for CASSRPGQGQETQYF.

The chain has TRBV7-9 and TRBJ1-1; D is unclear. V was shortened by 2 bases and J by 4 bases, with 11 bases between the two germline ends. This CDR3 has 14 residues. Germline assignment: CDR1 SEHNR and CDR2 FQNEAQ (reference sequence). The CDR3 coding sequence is TGTGCCAGCAGCTTATTTTCGCCAGGCACTGAAGCTTTCTTT. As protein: CASSLFSPGTEAFF.

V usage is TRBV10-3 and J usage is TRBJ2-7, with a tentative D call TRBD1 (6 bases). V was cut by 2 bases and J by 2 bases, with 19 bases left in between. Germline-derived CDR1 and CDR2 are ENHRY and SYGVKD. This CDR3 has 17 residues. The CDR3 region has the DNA TGTGCCATCAGTGAGGCGAGGGTCGACAGGCGCCCCTACGAGCAGTACTTC. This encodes CAISEARVDRRPYEQYF.

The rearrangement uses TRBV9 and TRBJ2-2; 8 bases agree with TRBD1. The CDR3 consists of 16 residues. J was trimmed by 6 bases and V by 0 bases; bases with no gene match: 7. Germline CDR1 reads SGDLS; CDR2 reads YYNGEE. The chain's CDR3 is CASSVAAGGPAGELFF. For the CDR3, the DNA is TGTGCCAGCAGCGTAGCGGCAGGGGGCCCCGCCGGGGAGCTGTTTTTT.

The CDR3 DNA sequence: TGTGCCAGCAGCTTTTTTACAGGGGCGAACTATGGCTACACCTTC. It is translated as CASSFFTGANYGYTF. V usage is TRBV7-2 and J usage is TRBJ1-2; 7 bases align to TRBD1. With 3 bases clipped from V and 2 bases from J, the junction kept 6 bases outside the gene matches. CDR3 length equals 15 residues. The germline CDR1 and CDR2 sequences are SGHTA and FQGNSA.

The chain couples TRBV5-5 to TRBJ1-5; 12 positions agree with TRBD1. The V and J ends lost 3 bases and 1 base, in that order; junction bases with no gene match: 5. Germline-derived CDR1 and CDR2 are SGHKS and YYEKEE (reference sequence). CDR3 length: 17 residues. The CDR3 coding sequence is TGTGCCAGCAGCTGGGGGACAGGGGGCGGCAGCAATCAGCCCCAGCATTTT. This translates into CASSWGTGGGSNQPQHF.